This T cell receptor beta chain was identified during a study of blood T cell repertoires in COVID-19. Across the study: Researchers got acute and convalescent COVID-19 samples from the United States, Italy and Spain.

The CDR3 sequence is 13 residues long. Source study methods: Using reference gene primer amplification, nucleated cell counts were estimated. Assay used: immunoSEQ multiplex PCR; TCRdb lists only in-frame clones, some missing. From that table come the V and J calls and clone size; the DNA was used to work out D and trimming. Of approximately 210,000 clones detected, about 90% appear once; the ten largest clones hold 14% to 15%. This clonotype originated in a woman in her forties or fifties with acute COVID-19. The sequencing sample was made of PBMCs or T cells enriched from blood (not recorded which). The rearrangement joins TRBV12-2 to TRBJ2-7; the table names TRBD2, a call not compared with the DNA. TRBV12-2 is a pseudogene. The CDR3, as DNA: TGTGCAAGTCGCTTGCGGGTCTCCTACGAGCAGTACTTC. Its translation: CASRLRVSYEQYF.